What follows are 8 T cell receptor beta chains derived from one specimen sequenced in a study of Graves' ophthalmopathy and Graves' hyperthyroidism. RNA transcripts were the template, and TCR beta CDR3 regions were amplified from them. In the first round, RT-PCR was carried out with HTBI primers, and a multiplex PCR formed the second round. TCRdb analysed the multiplex PCR reads with MiXCR anew, one entry per CDR3 protein. The table has 650,000 to 900,000 distinct CDR3 sequences, roughly 40% seen once. Sequences were obtained from peripheral blood. The origin of the receptors is an adult man with Graves' ophthalmopathy.

This clonotype appeared a few times. V and J are TRBV7-9 and TRBJ1-4; 8 nucleotides align to TRBD1. From germline, CDR1 is SEHNR and CDR2 FQNEAQ (reference sequence). The CDR3 length is 17 residues. V was pared by 2 bases and J by 1 base, with 6 bases of the junction left unmatched. The CDR3 bases are TGTGCCAGCAGCTTACGGACAGGGTTTAAAACTAATGAAAAACTGTTTTTT. Translating it yields CASSLRTGFKTNEKLFF.

This clonotype came up a few times. The J gene is TRBJ2-7, the V gene TRBV13; 7 nucleotides line up with TRBD1. The CDR3 runs 14 residues. V dropped 1 base and J dropped 6; count of bases not matched to a gene: 6. CDR1 is PRHDT, CDR2 FYEKMQ, per germline (reference sequence). The CDR3 nucleotides are TGTGCCAGCAGCTTAGTTAGGGGGCCCTCCGAGCAGTACTTC. Protein product: CASSLVRGPSEQYF.

The sample holds many counts of this clonotype. The rearrangement uses TRBV15 and TRBJ1-4, with D perhaps matching TRBD1 (5 bases). The CDR3 contains 18 residues. Between the trimmed V and J ends, which lost 5 bases and 6 bases, there was a span of 25 bases. From germline, CDR1 is LNHNV and CDR2 YYDKDF (reference sequence). CDR3 in DNA: TGTGCCACCAGCTCCGGGAGAAGCTCAGGGCTTAGGGATGAAAAACTGTTTTTT. This encodes CATSSGRSSGLRDEKLFF. Supplemented by reference TRBV15 and TRBJ1-4, the full variable domain reads DAMVIQNPRYQVTQFGKPVTLSCSQTLNHNVMYWYQQKSSQAPKLLFHYYDKDFNNEADTPDNFQSRRPNTSFCFLDIRSPGLGDTAMYLCATSSGRSSGLRDEKLFFGSGTQLSVL.

This clonotype was found many times. The V and J genes are TRBV12-3 or TRBV12-4 and TRBJ1-4; the D is unclear. V was cut by 6 bases and J by 2 bases, with 10 bases left in between. CDR3 length equals 14 residues. The DNA for the CDR3 is TGTGCCAGCAGCCGAGTTTCCACTAATGAAAAACTGTTTTTT. Translating gives CASSRVSTNEKLFF.

The V and J genes are TRBV7-2 and TRBJ2-5; D not certain. CDR3 size: 14 residues. Germline V gene data show CDR1 as SGHTA and CDR2 as FQGNSA. V lost 3 bases and J lost 4, with 12 bases in between. CDR3 loop: CASSLTSSGETQYF. The DNA of the CDR3 is TGTGCCAGCAGCTTGACTTCATCCGGAGAGACCCAGTACTTC.

Comments on this clonotype: This could be a read error, since a much larger clone is one nucleotide away. The chain recombines TRBV6-5 with TRBJ2-7; D uncertain. The ends were cut back, 5 bases at V and 9 bases at J, with 20 bases in the middle. From germline, CDR1 is MNHEY and CDR2 SVGAGI. This CDR3 has 14 residues. This CDR3 is CASSDRPTVSGQYF. CDR3 sequence (DNA): TGTGCCAGCAGTGACCGACCGACTGTATCCGGGCAGTACTTC.

This clonotype was recorded a few times. V gene TRBV9 combines with J gene TRBJ1-3; D gene unclear. Trimming pared 2 bases from V and 0 bases from J, leaving 9 bases between. The CDR3 consists of 15 residues. Per the germline V gene, CDR1 is SGDLS and CDR2 is YYNGEE. The CDR3 DNA reads as TGTGCCAGCAGCGTTGGGCAGACCTCTGGAAACACCATATATTTT. Translating gives CASSVGQTSGNTIYF. Together with reference TRBV9 and TRBJ1-3, the CDR3 gives the full variable domain: DSGVTQTPKHLITATGQRVTLRCSPRSGDLSVYWYQQSLDQGLQFLIQYYNGEERAKGNILERFSAQQFPDLHSELNLSSLELGDSALYFCASSVGQTSGNTIYFGEGSWLTVV.

The V and J genes are TRBV11-2 and TRBJ1-2, with TRBD1 identical over 8 bases. The ends lost 5 bases at V and 4 bases at J; junction bases unmatched: 12. Germline loops: CDR1 SGHAT, CDR2 FQNNGV. This CDR3 has 16 residues. The CDR3 sequence: CASSRLGQGLGYGYTF. Here the CDR3 DNA reads TGTGCCAGCAGCCGACTCGGACAGGGACTCGGCTATGGCTACACCTTC. The whole variable domain, filled in from reference TRBV11-2 and TRBJ1-2, reads EAGVAQSPRYKIIEKRQSVAFWCNPISGHATLYWYQQILGQGPKLLIQFQNNGVVDDSQLPKDRFSAERLKGVDSTLKIQPAKLEDSAVYLCASSRLGQGLGYGYTFGSGTRLTVV.